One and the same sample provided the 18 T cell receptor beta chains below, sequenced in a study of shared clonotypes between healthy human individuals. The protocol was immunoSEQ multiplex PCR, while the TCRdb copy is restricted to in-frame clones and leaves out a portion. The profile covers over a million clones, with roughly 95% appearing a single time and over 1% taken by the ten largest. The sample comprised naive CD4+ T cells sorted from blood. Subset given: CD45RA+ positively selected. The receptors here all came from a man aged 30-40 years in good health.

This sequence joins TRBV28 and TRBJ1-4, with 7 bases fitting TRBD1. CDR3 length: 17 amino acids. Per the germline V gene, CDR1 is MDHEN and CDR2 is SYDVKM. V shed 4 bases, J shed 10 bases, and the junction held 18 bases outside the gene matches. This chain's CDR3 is CASSSGTAGLFSGKLFF. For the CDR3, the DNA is TGTGCCAGCAGTTCAGGGACAGCCGGTCTTTTTTCAGGAAAACTGTTTTTT.

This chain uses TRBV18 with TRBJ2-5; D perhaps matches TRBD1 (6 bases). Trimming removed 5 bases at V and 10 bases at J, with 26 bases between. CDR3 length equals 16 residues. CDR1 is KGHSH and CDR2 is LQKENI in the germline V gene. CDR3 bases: TGTGCCAGCTCATCACAAACCGGGACGGAATTAGGGGGCCAGTACTTC. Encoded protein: CASSSQTGTELGGQYF.

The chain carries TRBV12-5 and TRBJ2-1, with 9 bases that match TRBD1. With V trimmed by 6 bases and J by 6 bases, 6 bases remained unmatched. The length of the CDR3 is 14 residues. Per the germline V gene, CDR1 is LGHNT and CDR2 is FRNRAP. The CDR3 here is CASGLTGGGNEQFF. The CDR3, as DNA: TGTGCTAGTGGACTGACAGGGGGGGGCAATGAGCAGTTCTTC.

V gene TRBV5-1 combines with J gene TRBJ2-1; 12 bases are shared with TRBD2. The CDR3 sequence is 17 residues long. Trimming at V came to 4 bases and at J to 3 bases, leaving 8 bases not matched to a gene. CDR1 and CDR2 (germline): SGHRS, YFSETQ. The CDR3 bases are TGCGCCAGCAGCACCGGACTAGCGGGACCCAACTACAATGAGCAGTTCTTC. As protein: CASSTGLAGPNYNEQFF.

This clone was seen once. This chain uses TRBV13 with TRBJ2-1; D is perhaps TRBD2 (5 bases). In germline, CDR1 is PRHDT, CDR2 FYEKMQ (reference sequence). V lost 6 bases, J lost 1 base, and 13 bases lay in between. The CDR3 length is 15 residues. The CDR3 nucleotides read TGTGCCAGCAGGTCACTCAGCGGATCCTACAATGAGCAGTTCTTC. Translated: CASRSLSGSYNEQFF.

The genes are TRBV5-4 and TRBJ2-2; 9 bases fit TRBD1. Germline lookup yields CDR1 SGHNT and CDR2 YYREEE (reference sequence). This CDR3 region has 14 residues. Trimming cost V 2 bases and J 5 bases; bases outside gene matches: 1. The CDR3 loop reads CASSFDRGTGELFF. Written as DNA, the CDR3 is TGTGCCAGCAGCTTCGACAGGGGGACCGGGGAGCTGTTTTTT.

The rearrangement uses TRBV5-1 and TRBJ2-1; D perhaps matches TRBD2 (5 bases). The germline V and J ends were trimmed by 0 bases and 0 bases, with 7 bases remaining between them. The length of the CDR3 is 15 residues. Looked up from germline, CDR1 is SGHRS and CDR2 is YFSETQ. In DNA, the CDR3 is TGCGCCAGCAGCTTGGCGGGGATCTCCTACAATGAGCAGTTCTTC. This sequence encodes CASSLAGISYNEQFF.

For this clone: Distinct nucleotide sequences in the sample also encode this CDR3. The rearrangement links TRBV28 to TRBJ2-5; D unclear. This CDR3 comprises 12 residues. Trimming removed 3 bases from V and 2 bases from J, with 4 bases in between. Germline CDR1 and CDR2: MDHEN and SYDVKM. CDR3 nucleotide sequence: TGTGCCAGCAGTTTCAGACAAGAGACCCAGTACTTC. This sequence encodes CASSFRQETQYF.

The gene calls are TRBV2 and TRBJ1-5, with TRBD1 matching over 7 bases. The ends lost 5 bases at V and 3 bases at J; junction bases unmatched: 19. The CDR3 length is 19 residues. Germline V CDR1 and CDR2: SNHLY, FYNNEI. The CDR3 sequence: CASSLRQGGSTAYNQPQHF. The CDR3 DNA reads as TGTGCCAGCAGTTTACGACAGGGAGGGTCAACTGCCTACAATCAGCCCCAGCATTTT.

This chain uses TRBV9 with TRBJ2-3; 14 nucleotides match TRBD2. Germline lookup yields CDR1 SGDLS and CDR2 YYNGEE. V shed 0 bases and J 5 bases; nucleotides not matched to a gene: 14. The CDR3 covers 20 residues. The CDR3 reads CASSVAGLAGAGLGVDTQYF. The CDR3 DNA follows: TGTGCCAGCAGCGTAGCGGGACTAGCGGGAGCGGGACTTGGTGTAGATACGCAGTATTTT.

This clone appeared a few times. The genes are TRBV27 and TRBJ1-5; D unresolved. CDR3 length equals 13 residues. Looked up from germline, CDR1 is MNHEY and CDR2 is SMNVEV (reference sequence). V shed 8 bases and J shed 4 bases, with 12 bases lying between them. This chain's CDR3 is CASGRFPNQPQHF. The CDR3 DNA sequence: TGTGCCAGCGGGCGCTTCCCGAATCAGCCCCAGCATTTT.

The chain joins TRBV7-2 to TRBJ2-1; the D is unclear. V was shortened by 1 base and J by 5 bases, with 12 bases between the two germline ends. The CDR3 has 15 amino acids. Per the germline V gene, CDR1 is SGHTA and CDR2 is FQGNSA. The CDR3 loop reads CASSLGFRTDNEQFF. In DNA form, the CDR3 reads TGTGCCAGCAGCTTAGGATTCAGGACGGACAATGAGCAGTTCTTC. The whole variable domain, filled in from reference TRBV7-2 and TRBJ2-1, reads GAGVSQSPSNKVTEKGKDVELRCDPISGHTALYWYRQSLGQGLEFLIYFQGNSAPDKSGLPSDRFSAERTGGSVSTLTIQRTQQEDSAVYLCASSLGFRTDNEQFFGPGTRLTVL.

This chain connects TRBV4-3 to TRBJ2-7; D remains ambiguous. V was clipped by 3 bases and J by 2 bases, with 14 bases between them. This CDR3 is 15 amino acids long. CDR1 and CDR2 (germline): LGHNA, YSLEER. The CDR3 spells CASSQTMDNPYEQYF. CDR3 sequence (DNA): TGCGCCAGCAGCCAGACGATGGATAACCCCTACGAGCAGTACTTC.

For the CDR3, the DNA is TGTGCCAGTAGTATAGGACCGGGACTAGCGGGAGATTGGATCTACGAGCAGTACTTC. Encoded protein: CASSIGPGLAGDWIYEQYF. The chain carries TRBV19 and TRBJ2-7; 14 bases are shared with TRBD2. Germline V lookup: CDR1 LNHDA, CDR2 SQIVND (reference sequence). The length of the CDR3 is 19 residues. V shed 1 base, J shed 3 bases, and the junction held 11 bases outside the gene matches. The complete variable domain, with remaining parts taken from reference TRBV19 and TRBJ2-7, reads DGGITQSPKYLFRKEGQNVTLSCEQNLNHDAMYWYRQDPGQGLRLIYYSQIVNDFQKGDIAEGYSVSREKKESFPLTVTSAQKNPTAFYLCASSIGPGLAGDWIYEQYFGPGTRLTVT.

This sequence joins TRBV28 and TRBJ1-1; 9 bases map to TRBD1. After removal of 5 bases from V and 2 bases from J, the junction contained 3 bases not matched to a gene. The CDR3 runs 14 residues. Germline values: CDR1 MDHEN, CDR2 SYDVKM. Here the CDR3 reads CASSGQGRNTEAFF. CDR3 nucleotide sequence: TGTGCCAGCAGTGGACAGGGGAGAAACACTGAAGCTTTCTTT. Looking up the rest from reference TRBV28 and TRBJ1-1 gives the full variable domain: DVKVTQSSRYLVKRTGEKVFLECVQDMDHENMFWYRQDPGLGLRLIYFSYDVKMKEKGDIPEGYSVSREKKERFSLILESASTNQTSMYLCASSGQGRNTEAFFGQGTRLTVV.

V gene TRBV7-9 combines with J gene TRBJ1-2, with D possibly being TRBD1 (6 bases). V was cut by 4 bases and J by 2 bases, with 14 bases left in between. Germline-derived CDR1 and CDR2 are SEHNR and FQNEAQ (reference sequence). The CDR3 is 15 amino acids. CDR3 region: CASSSSGVGNYGYTF. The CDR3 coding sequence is TGTGCCAGCAGCTCATCAGGGGTGGGGAACTATGGCTACACCTTC. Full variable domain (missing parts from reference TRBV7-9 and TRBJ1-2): DTGVSQNPRHKITKRGQNVTFRCDPISEHNRLYWYRQTLGQGPEFLTYFQNEAQLEKSRLLSDRFSAERPKGSFSTLEIQRTEQGDSAMYLCASSSSGVGNYGYTFGSGTRLTVV.

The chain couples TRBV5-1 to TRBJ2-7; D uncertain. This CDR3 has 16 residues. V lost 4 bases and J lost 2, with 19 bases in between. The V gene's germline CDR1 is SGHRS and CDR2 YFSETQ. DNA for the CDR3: TGCGCCAGCAGCGCGGCGACCGACATGATGACCTACGAGCAGTACTTC. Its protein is CASSAATDMMTYEQYF.

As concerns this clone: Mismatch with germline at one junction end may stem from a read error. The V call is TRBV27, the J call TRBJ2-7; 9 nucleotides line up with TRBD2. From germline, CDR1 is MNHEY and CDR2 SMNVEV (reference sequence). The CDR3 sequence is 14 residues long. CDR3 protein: CASRVAGGPGFLSF. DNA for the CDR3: TGTGCCAGCAGGGTTGCGGGAGGGCCAGGGTTCCTATCCTTC.